These 8 T cell receptor beta chains came from one sample sequenced in a study of T cells in Graves' hyperthyroidism and ophthalmopathy. From RNA transcripts, TCR beta CDR3 regions were amplified. Researchers ran a first-round RT-PCR on the TCR CDR3 using the HTBI primer set. From the multiplex PCR reads, TCRdb called clonotypes with MiXCR, one entry per CDR3 protein. The data show fewer than 650,000 distinct CDR3 sequences, 14% to 15% seen once. Specimen: blood. These receptors originate from a woman in her thirties or forties with Graves' ophthalmopathy.

In this sample, this clonotype turned up a few times. With a much larger clone just one base away, this may be a read error. J is TRBJ2-7 and V is TRBV6-2 or TRBV6-3; perhaps TRBD2 as D (6 bases). Germline V gene data show CDR1 as MNHEY and CDR2 as SVGEGT. CDR3 length: 15 amino acids. CDR3 coding DNA: TGTGACAGCAGTTACGGGGGACCAGCCCCCTACGAGCAGTACTTC. This codes for CDSSYGGPAPYEQYF.

This clonotype was found a few times. The genes are TRBV30 and TRBJ1-2; D is unclear. CDR3 length: 13 residues. Germline V gives CDR1 GTSNPN, CDR2 SVGIG (reference sequence). V was pared by 8 bases and J by 8 bases, with 21 bases between. CDR3 region: CAGVEDHPGGYTF. CDR3 DNA sequence: TGTGCCGGGGTGGAGGACCACCCGGGAGGCTACACCTTC.

The V gene is TRBV7-9, the J gene TRBJ2-7; tentatively, D is TRBD1 (6 bases). Germline V CDR1 and CDR2: SEHNR, FQNEAQ (reference sequence). V dropped 4 bases and J dropped 4 bases, with 14 bases sitting between them. This CDR3 has 14 amino acids. The CDR3 sequence is CASSSIEGTYEQYF. The CDR3 DNA reads as TGTGCCAGCAGCTCCATCGAAGGGACATACGAGCAGTACTTC.

The sample holds many counts of this clonotype. V and J are TRBV9 and TRBJ1-1, with 9 bases fitting TRBD1. This CDR3 is 14 amino acids long. The trim removed 3 bases at V and 4 bases at J, leaving 4 bases unmatched. Per germline, CDR1 SGDLS and CDR2 YYNGEE. The CDR3 sequence: CASSAGQGTTEAFF. The CDR3 region has the DNA TGTGCCAGCAGCGCAGGACAGGGGACCACTGAAGCTTTCTTT.

V is TRBV6-5 and J is TRBJ1-3; D not certain. The CDR3 has 17 residues. The V gene's germline CDR1 is MNHEY and CDR2 SVGAGI. Between the trimmed V and J ends, which lost 3 bases and 0 bases, there was a span of 15 bases. Here the CDR3 reads CASSYWSVGNSGNTIYF. The CDR3 DNA reads TGTGCCAGCAGTTATTGGTCGGTTGGCAACTCTGGAAACACCATATATTTT.

This clonotype was recorded many times. The J gene is TRBJ1-1, the V gene TRBV28; maybe TRBD1 (6 bases). Trimming took off 5 bases at V and 1 base at J, with 17 bases between the two ends. CDR3 length: 16 residues. Germline CDR1 and CDR2: MDHEN and SYDVKM. This CDR3 reads CASSPPRGASNTEAFF. In DNA, the CDR3 is TGTGCCAGCAGTCCCCCAAGGGGGGCCTCGAACACTGAAGCTTTCTTT.

The sample holds many counts of this clonotype. The J gene is TRBJ2-2, the V gene TRBV2; 14 bases are shared with TRBD2. Losses at the gene ends were 6 bases for V and 1 base for J; bases not matched to a gene: 1. The CDR3 is made up of 16 amino acids. Germline CDR1 is SNHLY and CDR2 is FYNNEI. CDR3 bases: TGTGCCAGCAGCGGGACTAGCGGGAGGAACACCGGGGAGCTGTTTTTT. Amino acid sequence: CASSGTSGRNTGELFF.

This clonotype was seen a handful of times. Given a much more abundant clone one base away, this may be a read error. The CDR3 bases are TGTGCCAGCAGTGAGGGCCCTTCCTTGTCTCCTTTCTTT. It codes for CASSEGPSLSPFF. The rearrangement links TRBV6-1 to TRBJ1-1; D call uncertain. V gave up 3 bases and J gave up 12 bases, with 17 bases separating them. This CDR3 has 13 residues. Germline V lookup: CDR1 MNHNS, CDR2 SASEGT.